This paragraph covers one T cell receptor beta chain sequence. These data come from a study of long-term antiretroviral therapy in people with HIV. The authors ran the immunoSEQ assay, v3.0, at survey level. Assay used: immunoSEQ multiplex PCR; TCRdb lists only in-frame clones, some missing. This table has about 26,000 clones, 70% to 90% appearing once. CDR1 SGHNT and CDR2 YYREEE come from the germline V gene (reference sequence). The CDR3 extends over 14 amino acids. V was shortened by 2 bases and J by 1 base, with 9 bases between the two germline ends. Sequencing used unsorted PBMCs, obtained just over 2.6 years after starting antiretroviral therapy. The chain has TRBV5-4 and TRBJ1-1, with D unclear. The TCR was taken from a man in his forties or fifties with HIV. The CDR3 nucleotides are TGTGCCAGCAGCTTTGCGGTAGGGAACACTGAAGCTTTCTTT. The encoded protein is CASSFAVGNTEAFF.